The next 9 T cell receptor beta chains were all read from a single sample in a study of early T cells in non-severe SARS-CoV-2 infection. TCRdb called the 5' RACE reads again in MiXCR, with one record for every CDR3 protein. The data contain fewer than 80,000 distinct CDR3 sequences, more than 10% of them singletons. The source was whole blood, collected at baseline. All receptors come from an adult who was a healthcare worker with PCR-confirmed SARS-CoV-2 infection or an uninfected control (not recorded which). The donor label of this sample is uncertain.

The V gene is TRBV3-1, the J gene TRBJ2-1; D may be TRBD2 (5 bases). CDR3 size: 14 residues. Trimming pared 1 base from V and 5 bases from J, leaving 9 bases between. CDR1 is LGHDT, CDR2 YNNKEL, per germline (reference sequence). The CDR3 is CASSQASIDNEQFF. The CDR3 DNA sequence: TGTGCCAGCAGCCAAGCTAGCATCGACAATGAGCAGTTCTTC.

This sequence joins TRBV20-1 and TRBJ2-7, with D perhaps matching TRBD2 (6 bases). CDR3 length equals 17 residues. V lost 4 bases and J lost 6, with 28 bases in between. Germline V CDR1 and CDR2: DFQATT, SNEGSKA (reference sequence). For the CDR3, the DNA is TGCAGTGCTATCGAACCTCCCGACGCCACCCGGGGGTGCGAGCAGTACGTC. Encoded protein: CSAIEPPDATRGCEQYV.

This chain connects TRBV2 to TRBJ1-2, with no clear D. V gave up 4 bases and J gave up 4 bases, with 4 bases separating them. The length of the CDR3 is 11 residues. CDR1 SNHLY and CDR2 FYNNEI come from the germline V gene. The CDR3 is CASSGRYGYTF. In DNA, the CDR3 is TGTGCCAGCAGTGGACGCTATGGCTACACCTTC.

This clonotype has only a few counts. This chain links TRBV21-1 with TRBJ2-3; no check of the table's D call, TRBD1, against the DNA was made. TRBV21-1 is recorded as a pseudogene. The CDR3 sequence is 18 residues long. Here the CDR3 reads CASSTKKRRTPPTDTQYF. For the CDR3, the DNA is TGTGCCAGCAGCACAAAAAAAAGAAGGACACCACCCACAGATACGCAGTATTTT.

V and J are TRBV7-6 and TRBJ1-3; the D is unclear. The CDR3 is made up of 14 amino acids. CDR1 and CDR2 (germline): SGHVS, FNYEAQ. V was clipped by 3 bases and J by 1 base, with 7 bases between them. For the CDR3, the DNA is TGTGCCAGCAGCTTGACTGGTTCTGGAAACACCATATATTTT. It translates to CASSLTGSGNTIYF.

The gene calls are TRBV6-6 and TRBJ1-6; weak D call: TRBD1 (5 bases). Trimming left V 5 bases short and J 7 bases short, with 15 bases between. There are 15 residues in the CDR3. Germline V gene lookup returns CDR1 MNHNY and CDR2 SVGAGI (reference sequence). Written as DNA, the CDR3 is TGTGCCAGCAGTCGCGCCGGGACCTCCAATTCACCCCTCCACTTT. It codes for CASSRAGTSNSPLHF.

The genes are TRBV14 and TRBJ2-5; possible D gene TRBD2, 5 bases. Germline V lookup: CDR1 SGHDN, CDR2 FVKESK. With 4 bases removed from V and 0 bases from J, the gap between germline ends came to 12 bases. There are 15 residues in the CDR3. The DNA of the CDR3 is TGTGCCAGCAGCCCCGGACTCTCGTACCAAGAGACCCAGTACTTC. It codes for CASSPGLSYQETQYF.

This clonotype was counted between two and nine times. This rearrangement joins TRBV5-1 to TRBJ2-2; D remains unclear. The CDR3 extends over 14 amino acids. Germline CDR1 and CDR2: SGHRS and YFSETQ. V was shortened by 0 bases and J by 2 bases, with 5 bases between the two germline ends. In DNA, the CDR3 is TGCGCCAGCAGCTTGGTCAGTAACACCGGGGAGCTGTTTTTT. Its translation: CASSLVSNTGELFF.

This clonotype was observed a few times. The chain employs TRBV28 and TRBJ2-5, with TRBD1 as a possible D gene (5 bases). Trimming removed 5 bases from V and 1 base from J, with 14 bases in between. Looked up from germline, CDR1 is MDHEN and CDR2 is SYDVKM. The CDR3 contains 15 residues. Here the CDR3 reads CASSKAQGGQETQYF. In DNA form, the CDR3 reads TGTGCCAGCAGTAAGGCGCAGGGCGGCCAAGAGACCCAGTACTTC.